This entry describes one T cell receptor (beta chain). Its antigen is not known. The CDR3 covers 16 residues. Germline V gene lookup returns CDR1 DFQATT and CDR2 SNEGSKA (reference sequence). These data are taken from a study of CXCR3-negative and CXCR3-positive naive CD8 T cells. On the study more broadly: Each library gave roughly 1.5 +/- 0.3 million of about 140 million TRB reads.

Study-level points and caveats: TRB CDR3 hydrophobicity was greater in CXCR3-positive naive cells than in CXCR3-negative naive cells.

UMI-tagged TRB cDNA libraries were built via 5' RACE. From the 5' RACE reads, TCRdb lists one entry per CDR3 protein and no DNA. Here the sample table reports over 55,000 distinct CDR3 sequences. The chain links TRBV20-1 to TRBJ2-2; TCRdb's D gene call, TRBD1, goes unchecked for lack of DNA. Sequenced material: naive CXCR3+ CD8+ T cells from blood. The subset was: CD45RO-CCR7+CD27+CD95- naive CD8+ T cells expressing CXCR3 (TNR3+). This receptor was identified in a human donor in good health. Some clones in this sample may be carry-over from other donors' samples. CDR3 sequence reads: CSARPGQPRNTGELFF.